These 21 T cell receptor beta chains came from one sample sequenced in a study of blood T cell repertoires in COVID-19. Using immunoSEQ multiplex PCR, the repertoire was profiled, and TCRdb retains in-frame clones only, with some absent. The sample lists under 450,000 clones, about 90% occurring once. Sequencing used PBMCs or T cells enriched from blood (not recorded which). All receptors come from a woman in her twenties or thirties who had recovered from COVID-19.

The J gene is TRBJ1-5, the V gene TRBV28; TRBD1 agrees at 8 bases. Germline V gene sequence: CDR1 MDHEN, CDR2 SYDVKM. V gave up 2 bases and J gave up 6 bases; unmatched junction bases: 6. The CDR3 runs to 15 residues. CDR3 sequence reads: CASSLGGQGGQPQHF. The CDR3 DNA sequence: TGTGCCAGCAGTTTAGGCGGACAGGGAGGTCAGCCCCAGCATTTT.

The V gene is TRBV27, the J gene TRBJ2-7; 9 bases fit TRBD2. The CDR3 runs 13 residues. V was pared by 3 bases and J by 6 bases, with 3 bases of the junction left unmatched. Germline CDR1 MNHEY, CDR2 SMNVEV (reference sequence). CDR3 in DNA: TGTGCCAGCAGTTTCGGACTAGCGTTCGAGCAGTACTTC. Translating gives CASSFGLAFEQYF.

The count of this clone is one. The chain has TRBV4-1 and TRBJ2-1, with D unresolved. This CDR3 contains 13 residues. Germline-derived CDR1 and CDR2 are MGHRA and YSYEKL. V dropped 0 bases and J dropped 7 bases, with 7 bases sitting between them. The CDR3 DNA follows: TGCGCCAGCAGCCAAGAGCTCAGGAATGAGCAGTTCTTC. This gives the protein CASSQELRNEQFF.

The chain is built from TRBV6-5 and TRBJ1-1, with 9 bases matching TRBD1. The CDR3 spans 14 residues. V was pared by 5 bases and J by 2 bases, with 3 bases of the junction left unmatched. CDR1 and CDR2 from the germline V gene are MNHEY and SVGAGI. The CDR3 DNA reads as TGTGCCAGCAGTCTACAGGGGGCCAACACTGAAGCTTTCTTT. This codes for CASSLQGANTEAFF.

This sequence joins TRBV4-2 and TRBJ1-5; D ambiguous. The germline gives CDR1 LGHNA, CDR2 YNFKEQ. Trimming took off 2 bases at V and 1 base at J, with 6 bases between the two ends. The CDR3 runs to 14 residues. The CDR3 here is CASSQMSSNQPQHF. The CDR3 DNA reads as TGTGCCAGCAGCCAAATGAGCAGCAATCAGCCCCAGCATTTT.

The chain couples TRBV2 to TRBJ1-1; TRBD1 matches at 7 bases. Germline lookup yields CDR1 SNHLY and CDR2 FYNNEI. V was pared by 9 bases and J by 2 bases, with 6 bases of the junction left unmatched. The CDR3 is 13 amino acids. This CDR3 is CASAGTVNTEAFF. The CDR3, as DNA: TGTGCCAGTGCCGGGACAGTTAACACTGAAGCTTTCTTT.

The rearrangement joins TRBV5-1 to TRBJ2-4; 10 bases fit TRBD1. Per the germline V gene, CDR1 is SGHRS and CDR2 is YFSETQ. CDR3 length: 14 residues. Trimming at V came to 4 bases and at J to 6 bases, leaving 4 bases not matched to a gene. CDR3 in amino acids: CASSPGQGGNIQYF. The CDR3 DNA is TGCGCCAGCAGCCCCGGACAGGGGGGAAACATTCAGTACTTC.

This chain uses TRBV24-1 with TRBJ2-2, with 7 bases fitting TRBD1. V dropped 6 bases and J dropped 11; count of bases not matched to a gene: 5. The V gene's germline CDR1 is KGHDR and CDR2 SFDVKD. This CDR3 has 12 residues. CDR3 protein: CATSRQGGELFF. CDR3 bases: TGTGCCACCAGTCGACAGGGTGGCGAGCTGTTTTTT.

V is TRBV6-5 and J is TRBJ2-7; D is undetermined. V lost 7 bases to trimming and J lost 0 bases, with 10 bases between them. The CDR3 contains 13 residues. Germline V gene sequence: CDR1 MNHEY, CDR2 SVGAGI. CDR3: CASMAENSYEQYF. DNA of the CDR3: TGTGCCAGCATGGCGGAAAACTCCTACGAGCAGTACTTC.

CDR3 loop: CASSPPSRETQYF. The CDR3 nucleotides are TGTGCCAGCTCACCACCATCCCGGGAGACCCAGTACTTC. The V and J genes are TRBV18 and TRBJ2-5, with D hard to call. V was pared by 0 bases and J by 5 bases, with 7 bases between. The CDR3 runs 13 residues. The V gene's germline CDR1 is KGHSH and CDR2 LQKENI. The full variable domain, its missing parts supplied by reference TRBV18 and TRBJ2-5, is NAGVMQNPRHLVRRRGQEARLRCSPMKGHSHVYWYRQLPEEGLKFMVYLQKENIIDESGMPKERFSAEFPKEGPSILRIQQVVRGDSAAYFCASSPPSRETQYFGPGTRLLVL.

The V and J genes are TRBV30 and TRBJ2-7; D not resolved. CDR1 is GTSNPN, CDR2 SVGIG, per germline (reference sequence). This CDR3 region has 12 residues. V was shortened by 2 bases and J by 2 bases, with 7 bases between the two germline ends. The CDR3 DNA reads TGTGCCTGGAGTTTTAGCCCCTACGAGCAGTACTTC. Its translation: CAWSFSPYEQYF.

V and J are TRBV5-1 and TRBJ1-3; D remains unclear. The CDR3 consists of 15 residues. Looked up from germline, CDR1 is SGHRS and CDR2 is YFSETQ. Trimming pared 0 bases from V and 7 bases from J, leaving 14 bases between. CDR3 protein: CASSLGPLERNTIYF. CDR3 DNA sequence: TGCGCCAGCAGCTTGGGTCCTCTCGAGAGGAACACCATATATTTT.

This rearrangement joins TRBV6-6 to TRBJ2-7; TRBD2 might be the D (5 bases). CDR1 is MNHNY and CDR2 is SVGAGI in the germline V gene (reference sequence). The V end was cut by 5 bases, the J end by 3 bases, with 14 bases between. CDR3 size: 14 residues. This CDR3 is CASSNGRDFYEQYF. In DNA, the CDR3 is TGTGCCAGCAGTAACGGACGGGATTTCTACGAGCAGTACTTC.

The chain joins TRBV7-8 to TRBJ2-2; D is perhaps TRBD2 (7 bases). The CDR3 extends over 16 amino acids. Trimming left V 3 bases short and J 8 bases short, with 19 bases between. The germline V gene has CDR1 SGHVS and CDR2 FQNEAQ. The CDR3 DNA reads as TGTGCCAGCAGCTTGCCTGCGGGGGCCATAAAGGGGGAGCTGTTTTTT. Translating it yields CASSLPAGAIKGELFF.

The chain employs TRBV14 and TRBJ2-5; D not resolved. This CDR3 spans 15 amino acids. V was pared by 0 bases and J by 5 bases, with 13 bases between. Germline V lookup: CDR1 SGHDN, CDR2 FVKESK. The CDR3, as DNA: TGTGCCAGCAGCCAAGATCGTAGAGAGATGGAGACCCAGTACTTC. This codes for CASSQDRREMETQYF.

CDR3 nucleotide sequence: TGTGCCAGCAGCCAATCCGGGACAGGGTCCTACGAGCAGTACTTC. Encoded protein: CASSQSGTGSYEQYF. This chain links TRBV3-1 (or the pseudogene TRBV3-2) with TRBJ2-7, with 9 positions matching TRBD1. The germline gives CDR1 LGHDT, CDR2 YNNKEL (reference sequence). The V gene end was trimmed by 2 bases and the J gene end by 1 base; junction bases not matched to a gene: 3. There are 15 residues in the CDR3.

The CDR3, as DNA: TGTGCTAGTGGTTTGGGGGGCCTGGGCACTGAAGCTTTCTTT. It codes for CASGLGGLGTEAFF. The V and J genes are TRBV12-5 and TRBJ1-1, with D perhaps TRBD1 (5 bases). V gave up 1 base and J gave up 4 bases, with 10 bases separating them. This CDR3 contains 14 residues. Germline V gene sequence: CDR1 LGHNT, CDR2 FRNRAP.

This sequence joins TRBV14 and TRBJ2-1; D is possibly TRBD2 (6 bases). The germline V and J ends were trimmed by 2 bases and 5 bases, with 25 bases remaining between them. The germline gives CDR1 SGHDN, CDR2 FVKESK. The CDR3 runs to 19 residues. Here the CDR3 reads CASSQRLVRTSRGDNEQFF. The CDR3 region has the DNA TGTGCCAGCAGCCAACGACTAGTCCGGACGTCAAGAGGAGACAATGAGCAGTTCTTC.

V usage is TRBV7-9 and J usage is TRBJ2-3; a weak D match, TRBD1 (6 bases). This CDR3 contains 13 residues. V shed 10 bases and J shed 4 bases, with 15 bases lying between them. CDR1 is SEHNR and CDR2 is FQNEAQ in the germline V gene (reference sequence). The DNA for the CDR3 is TGTGCCATTCCACGGGACACCTCAGATACGCAGTATTTT. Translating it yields CAIPRDTSDTQYF.

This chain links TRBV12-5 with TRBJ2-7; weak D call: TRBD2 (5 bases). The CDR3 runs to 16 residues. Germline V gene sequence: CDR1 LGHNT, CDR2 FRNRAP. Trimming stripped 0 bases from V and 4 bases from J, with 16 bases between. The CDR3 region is CASGLVLGALGYEQYF. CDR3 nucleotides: TGTGCTAGTGGTTTGGTATTGGGAGCCCTGGGTTACGAGCAGTACTTC.

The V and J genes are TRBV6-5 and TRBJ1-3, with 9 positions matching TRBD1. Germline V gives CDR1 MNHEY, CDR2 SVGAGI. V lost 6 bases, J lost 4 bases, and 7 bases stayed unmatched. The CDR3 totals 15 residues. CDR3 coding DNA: TGTGCCAGCAGCCCGGGACAGGGACTCGGAAACACCATATATTTT. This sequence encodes CASSPGQGLGNTIYF.